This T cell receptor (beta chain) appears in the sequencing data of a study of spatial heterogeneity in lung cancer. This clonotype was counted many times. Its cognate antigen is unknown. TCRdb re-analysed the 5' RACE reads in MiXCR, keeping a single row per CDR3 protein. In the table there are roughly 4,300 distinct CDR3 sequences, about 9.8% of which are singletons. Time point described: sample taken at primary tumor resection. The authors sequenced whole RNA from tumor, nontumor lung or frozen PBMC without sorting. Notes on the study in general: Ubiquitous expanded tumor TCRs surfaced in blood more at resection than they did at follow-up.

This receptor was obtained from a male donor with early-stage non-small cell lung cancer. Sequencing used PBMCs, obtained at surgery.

CDR3 protein: CASSFMSSGGATDEQYF. Written as DNA, the CDR3 is TGCGCCAGCAGCTTTATGTCTAGCGGGGGGGCCACCGACGAGCAGTACTTC. V usage is TRBV5-1 and J usage is TRBJ2-7; 12 bases line up with TRBD2. Germline lookup yields CDR1 SGHRS and CDR2 YFSETQ. With 2 bases clipped from V and 5 bases from J, the junction kept 11 bases outside the gene matches. CDR3 length equals 17 residues.